This record covers a single T cell receptor (beta chain). What antigen it recognizes has not been identified. No quality values exist for individual bases; no much larger clone is one base distant. The library was made by 5' RACE. Data came from an Illumina HiSeq 2500. A second PCR of about 6 to 11 cycles was run with a J-beta primer mix and a sample-barcoded 5' primer. A template-switch 5' adaptor carrying 12 random nucleotides introduced a unique molecular identifier onto each TCR beta cDNA molecule. At least 2.5 million CDR3-containing paired-end reads were obtained from each sample. First-strand cDNA synthesis was performed from all RNA using the Mint cDNA synthesis kit, with priming by a TRBC-specific oligonucleotide. After uracil-DNA glycosylase treatment, a first 18-cycle PCR used universal primers M1SS and BC2_uni_R on all cDNA. The authors' analysis ran thus. For normalization, 1 million high-quality reads, each with a distinct molecular identifier, were randomly selected from each sample. Instead of being binned into consensus sequences, reads with shared molecular identifiers were discarded. CDR3 identification, clonotype clustering and error correction used MiTCR with a Q25 quality threshold and the strictest error-elimination algorithm. A nonparametric unseen species model with Euler transformation was used to estimate lower-bound total TCR beta diversity. The raw public data were reprocessed by TCRdb itself: fastp quality trimming at Q25, MiXCR clonotype calling, in-frame beta chains only. Under each unique CDR3 protein, matching rows form one entry showing the most common genes and DNA. V and J calls and clone size were set by TCRdb, not the authors. This sample holds about 1.4 million distinct CDR3 sequences; roughly 60% were observed only once. In total, the top ten clones hold about 6.7% of the sample.

Donors were 39 systemically healthy Caucasian individuals from Russia aged roughly 6 to 90 years. Each donor gave around 9.8 milliliters of peripheral blood, collected into EDTA-treated Vacutainer tubes. Ficoll-Paque density-gradient centrifugation was used to isolate PBMCs, with at least 7 million per sample. Trizol reagent was used to extract total RNA from the PBMCs, yielding at least 5.5 micrograms per sample. For every donor, flow cytometry on a PBMC aliquot measured the percentage of naive CD45RAhigh/CD27high T cells. The data derive from a study of blood T cells in healthy people across ages (dated by TCRdb to 2014 to 2015). With respect to the entire study: Template switching captured roughly one uniquely barcoded TCR beta cDNA molecule per two T cells in model experiments. The donors were split into four age groups: young (average approximately 16 years), middle-aged (39), aged (more than 60) and long-lived (about 82). The study analyzed two additional independent replicas of 1 million unique cDNA reads from the same blood draw for two donors, one aged 18 to 30 and one aged 80 or older. Using deep sequencing normalized with unique cDNA molecular identifiers, the study measured how TCR beta repertoire diversity changes with age. To avoid experimental bias, donors of different ages were spread randomly across the sequencing lanes.

Broad study findings and their caveats: Estimates of total diversity based on one million sequenced T cells were considered lower bounds and underestimates. The percentage of naive T cells measured by flow cytometry correlated strongly with observed TCR beta diversity. Observed TCR beta diversity per million T cells fell roughly linearly with age, and a significant reduction was already apparent by age about 38. Compared with the aged group, the long-lived group had more naive CD4+ T cells, fewer expanded clones and increased TCR diversity, a pattern suggesting age selection. Because the CMV infection status of the donors was unknown, age-related changes in expanded clonotypes may potentially have been confounded. Bulk unsorted PBMC profiling prevented conclusive comparison of naive and antigen-experienced compartments.

The specimen was blood. The receptor was isolated from a man younger than 35 in good health.

The DNA sequence reads TGTGCCAGCAGCTATATAGTAGAGACCCAGTACTTC. This codes for CASSYIVETQYF. The sequence is built from TRBV3-1 and TRBJ2-5, with the D gene uncertain. CDR1 and CDR2 were assigned from the germline V gene (reference sequence) as LGHDT and YNNKEL. The CDR3 runs 12 amino acids, cysteine and phenylalanine included. Of the read, only the CDR3 DNA is kept; its 36 bases are in frame from base 1. V lost 5 bases and J lost 4 bases; the stretch between them is 8 bases long.